The subject of this entry is one T cell receptor beta chain. The data originate from a study of blood T cells in healthy people across ages. CDR1 is SEHNR, CDR2 FQNEAQ, per germline (reference sequence). V dropped 5 bases and J dropped 1 base, with 11 bases sitting between them. CDR3 length: 14 residues. Primers used in a second PCR of about 6 to 11 cycles were a sample-barcoded 5' primer and a J-beta primer mix. From the 5' RACE reads, TCRdb called clonotypes with MiXCR, one entry per CDR3 protein. The sample lists a few hundred thousand distinct CDR3 sequences; approximately 52% were seen once. Material: blood. The J gene is TRBJ1-1, the V gene TRBV7-9, with D possibly TRBD1 on 5 matching bases. The TCR comes from a man between 60 and 70 years old in good health. The CDR3 protein is CASSPRTPNTEAFF. CDR3 bases: TGTGCCAGCAGCCCCCGGACACCGAACACTGAAGCTTTCTTT.